This T cell receptor (beta chain) comes out of a study of shared clonotypes between healthy human individuals. Naive CD8 cells lacked CD45RO, underwent positive selection for CCR7 and left out terminally differentiated effector memory CD45RA+ cells. This CDR3 contains 15 residues. CDR1 is KGHSH, CDR2 LQKENI, per germline. Trimming took 6 bases from V and 6 from J; bases not matched to a gene: 10. Assay: immunoSEQ multiplex PCR; the TCRdb copy retains only in-frame clones and omits some. The data contain under 2,000,000 clones, about 95% of them seen just once; the ten biggest clones take up 0.95% to 1.5%. Comments on this clone: The antigen is unknown.

General study findings and limits: Enrolling few donors narrowed the genetic and exposure-history diversity that was represented.

Material for sequencing was naive CD8+ T cells sorted from blood. This TCR was sampled from a young man in good health. This chain links TRBV18 with TRBJ2-7, with 11 bases lining up with TRBD1. CDR3 loop: CASSTRTGGNLEQYF. CDR3 bases: TGTGCCAGCTCCACGCGGACAGGGGGCAATCTCGAGCAGTACTTC.